The clone carrying this TCR beta chain is deemed large. A junction boundary mismatches the germline segment, possibly from a read error. The CDR3 has 15 residues. CDR1 and CDR2 from the germline V gene are SSHAT and FNYEAQ (reference sequence). This specimen comes from a study of tumor-infiltrating lymphocytes in oesophageal squamous cell carcinoma. TCRdb re-called the PCR reads through MiXCR, storing one row per CDR3 protein. The repertoire consists of roughly 15,000 distinct CDR3 sequences, with roughly 49% occurring once and the leading ten covering roughly a fifth. Sequencing was performed on esophageal tumor tissue. This chain links TRBV7-7 with TRBJ2-1; D possibly corresponds to TRBD1 (6 bases). The TCR was taken from a male donor with esophageal squamous cell carcinoma. The CDR3 loop reads CASSLFFAGENEQFF. The CDR3 coding sequence is TGTGCTAGCAGCTTATTTTTTGCAGGGGAAAATGAGCAGTTCTTC.